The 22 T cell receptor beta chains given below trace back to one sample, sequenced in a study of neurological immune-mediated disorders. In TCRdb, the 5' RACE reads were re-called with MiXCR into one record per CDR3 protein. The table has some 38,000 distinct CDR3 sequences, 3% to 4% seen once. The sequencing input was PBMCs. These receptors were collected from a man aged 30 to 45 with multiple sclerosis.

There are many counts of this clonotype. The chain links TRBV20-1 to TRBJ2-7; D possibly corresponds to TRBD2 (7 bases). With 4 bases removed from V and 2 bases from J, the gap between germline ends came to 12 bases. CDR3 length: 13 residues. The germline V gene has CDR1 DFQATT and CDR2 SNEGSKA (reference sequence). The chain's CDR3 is CSAIPGGPYEQYF. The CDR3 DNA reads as TGCAGTGCTATTCCGGGGGGCCCCTACGAGCAGTACTTC.

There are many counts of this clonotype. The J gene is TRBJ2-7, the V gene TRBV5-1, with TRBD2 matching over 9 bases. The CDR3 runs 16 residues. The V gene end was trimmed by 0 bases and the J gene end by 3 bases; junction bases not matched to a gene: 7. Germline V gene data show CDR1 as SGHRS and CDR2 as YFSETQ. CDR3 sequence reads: CASSLGGSGGLYEQYF. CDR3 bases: TGCGCCAGCAGCTTGGGAGGTAGCGGGGGACTCTACGAGCAGTACTTC.

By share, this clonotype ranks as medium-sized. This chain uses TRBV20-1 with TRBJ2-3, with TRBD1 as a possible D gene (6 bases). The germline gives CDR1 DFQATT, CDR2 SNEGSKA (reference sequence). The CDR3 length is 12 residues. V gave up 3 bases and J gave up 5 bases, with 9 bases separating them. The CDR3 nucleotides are TGCAGTGCTAGGGGGGCGGTAGATACGCAGTATTTT. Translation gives CSARGAVDTQYF.

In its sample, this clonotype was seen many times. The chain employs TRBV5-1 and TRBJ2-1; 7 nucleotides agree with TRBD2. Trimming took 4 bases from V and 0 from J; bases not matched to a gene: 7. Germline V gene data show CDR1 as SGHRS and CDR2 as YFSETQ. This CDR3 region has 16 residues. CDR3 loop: CASSLWGGDSYNEQFF. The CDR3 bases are TGCGCCAGCAGCCTTTGGGGGGGAGACTCCTACAATGAGCAGTTCTTC.

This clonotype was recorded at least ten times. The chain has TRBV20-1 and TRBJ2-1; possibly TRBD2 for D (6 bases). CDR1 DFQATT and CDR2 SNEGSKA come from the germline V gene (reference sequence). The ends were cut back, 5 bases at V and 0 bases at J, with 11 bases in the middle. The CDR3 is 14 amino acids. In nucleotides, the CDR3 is TGCAGTGCTCGGGGGTACAGCTCCTACAATGAGCAGTTCTTC. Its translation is CSARGYSSYNEQFF.

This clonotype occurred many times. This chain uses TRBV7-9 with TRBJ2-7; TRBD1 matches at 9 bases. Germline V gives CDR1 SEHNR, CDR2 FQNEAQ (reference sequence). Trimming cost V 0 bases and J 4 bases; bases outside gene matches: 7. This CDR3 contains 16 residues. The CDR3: CASSLAPGQGLYEQYF. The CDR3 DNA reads TGTGCCAGCAGCTTAGCCCCGGGACAGGGACTTTACGAGCAGTACTTC.

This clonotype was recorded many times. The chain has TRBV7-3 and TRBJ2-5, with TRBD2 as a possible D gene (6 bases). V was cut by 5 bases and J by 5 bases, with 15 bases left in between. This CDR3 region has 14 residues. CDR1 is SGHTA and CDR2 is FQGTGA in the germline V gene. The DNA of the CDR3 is TGTGCCAGCAGCCCTACACTAGCTTGGGAGACCCAGTACTTC. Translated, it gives CASSPTLAWETQYF.

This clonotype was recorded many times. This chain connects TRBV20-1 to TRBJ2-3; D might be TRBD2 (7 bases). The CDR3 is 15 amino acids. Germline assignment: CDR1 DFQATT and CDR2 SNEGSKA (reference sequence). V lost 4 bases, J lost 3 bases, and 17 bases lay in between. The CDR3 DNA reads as TGCAGTGCTACCCTAGGGGGGGGATCGACAGATACGCAGTATTTT. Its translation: CSATLGGGSTDTQYF.

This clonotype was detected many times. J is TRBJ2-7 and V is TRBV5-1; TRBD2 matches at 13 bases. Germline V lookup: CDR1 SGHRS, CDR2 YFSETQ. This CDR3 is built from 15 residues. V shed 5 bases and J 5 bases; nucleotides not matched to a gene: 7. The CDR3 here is CASRESGLAGDEQYF. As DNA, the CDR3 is TGCGCCAGCAGAGAATCCGGACTAGCGGGGGACGAGCAGTACTTC.

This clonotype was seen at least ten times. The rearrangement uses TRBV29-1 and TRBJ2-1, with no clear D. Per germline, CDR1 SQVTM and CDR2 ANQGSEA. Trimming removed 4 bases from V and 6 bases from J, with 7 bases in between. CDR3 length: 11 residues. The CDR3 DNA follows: TGCAGCGTTGCACAGTCCAATGAGCAGTTCTTC. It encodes CSVAQSNEQFF.

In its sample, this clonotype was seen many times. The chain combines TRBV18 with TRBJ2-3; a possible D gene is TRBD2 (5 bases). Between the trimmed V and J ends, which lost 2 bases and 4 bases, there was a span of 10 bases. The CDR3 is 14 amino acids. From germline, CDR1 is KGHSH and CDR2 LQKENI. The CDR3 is CASSPDPGSDTQYF. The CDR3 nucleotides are TGTGCCAGCTCACCAGATCCGGGATCAGATACGCAGTATTTT. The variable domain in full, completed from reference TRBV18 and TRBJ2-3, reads NAGVMQNPRHLVRRRGQEARLRCSPMKGHSHVYWYRQLPEEGLKFMVYLQKENIIDESGMPKERFSAEFPKEGPSILRIQQVVRGDSAAYFCASSPDPGSDTQYFGPGTRLTVL.

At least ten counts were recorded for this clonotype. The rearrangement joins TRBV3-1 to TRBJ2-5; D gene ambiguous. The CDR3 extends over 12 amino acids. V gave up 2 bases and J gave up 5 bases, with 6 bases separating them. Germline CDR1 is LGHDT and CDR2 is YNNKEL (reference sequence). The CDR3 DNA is TGTGCCAGCAGCCAACTCGGCGAGACCCAGTACTTC. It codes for CASSQLGETQYF.

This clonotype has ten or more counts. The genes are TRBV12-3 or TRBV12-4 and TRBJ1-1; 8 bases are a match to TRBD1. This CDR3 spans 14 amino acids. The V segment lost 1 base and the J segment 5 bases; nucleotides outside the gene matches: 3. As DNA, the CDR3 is TGTGCCAGCAGTTTAGGGCAGGGGGCGACTGAAGCTTTCTTT. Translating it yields CASSLGQGATEAFF.

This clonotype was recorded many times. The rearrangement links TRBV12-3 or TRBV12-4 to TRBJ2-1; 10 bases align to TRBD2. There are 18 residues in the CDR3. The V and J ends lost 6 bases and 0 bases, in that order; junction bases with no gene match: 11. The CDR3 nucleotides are TGTGCCAGCAGCCCCGGGACTAGCGTCTATGCCTCCTACAATGAGCAGTTCTTC. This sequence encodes CASSPGTSVYASYNEQFF.

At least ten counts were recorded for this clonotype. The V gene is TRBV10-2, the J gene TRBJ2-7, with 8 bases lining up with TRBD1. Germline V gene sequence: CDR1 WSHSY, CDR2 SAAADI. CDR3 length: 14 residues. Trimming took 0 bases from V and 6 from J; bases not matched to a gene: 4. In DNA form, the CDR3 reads TGCGCCAGCAGTGAGTCGTGGACAGGGAGCGAGCAGTACTTC. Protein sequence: CASSESWTGSEQYF.

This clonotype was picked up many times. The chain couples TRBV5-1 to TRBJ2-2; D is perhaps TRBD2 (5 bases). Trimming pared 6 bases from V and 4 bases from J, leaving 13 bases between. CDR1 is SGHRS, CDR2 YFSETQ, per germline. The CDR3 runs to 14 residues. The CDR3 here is CASTGSPSTGELFF. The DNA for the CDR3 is TGCGCCAGCACGGGGAGTCCCAGCACCGGGGAGCTGTTTTTT.

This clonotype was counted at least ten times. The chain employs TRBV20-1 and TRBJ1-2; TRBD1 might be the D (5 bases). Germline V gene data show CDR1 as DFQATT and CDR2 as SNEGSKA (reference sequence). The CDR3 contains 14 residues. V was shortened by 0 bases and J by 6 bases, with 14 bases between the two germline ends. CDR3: CSARDGGTDHGYTF. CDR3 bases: TGCAGTGCTAGAGATGGGGGGACGGACCATGGCTACACCTTC.

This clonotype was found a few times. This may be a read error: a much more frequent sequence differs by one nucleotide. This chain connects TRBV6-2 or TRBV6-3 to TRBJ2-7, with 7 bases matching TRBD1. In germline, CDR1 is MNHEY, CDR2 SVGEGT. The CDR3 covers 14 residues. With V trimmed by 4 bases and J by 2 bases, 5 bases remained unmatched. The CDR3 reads CASSSGQKTYEQYF. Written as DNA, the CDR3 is TGTGCCAGCAGTTCGGGACAGAAGACCTACGAGCAGTACTTC.

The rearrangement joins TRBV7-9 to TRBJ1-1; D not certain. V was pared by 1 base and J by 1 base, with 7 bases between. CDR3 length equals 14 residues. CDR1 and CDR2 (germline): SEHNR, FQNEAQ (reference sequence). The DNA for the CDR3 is TGTGCCAGCAGCTTAGTACAGACGAACACTGAAGCTTTCTTT. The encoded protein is CASSLVQTNTEAFF.

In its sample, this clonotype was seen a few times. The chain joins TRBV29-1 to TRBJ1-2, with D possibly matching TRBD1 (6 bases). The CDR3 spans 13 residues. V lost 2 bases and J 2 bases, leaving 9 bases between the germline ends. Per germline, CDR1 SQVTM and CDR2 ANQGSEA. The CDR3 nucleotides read TGCAGCGTTGAACTACAGGGAAACTATGGCTACACCTTC. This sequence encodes CSVELQGNYGYTF. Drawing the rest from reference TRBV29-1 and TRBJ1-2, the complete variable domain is SAVISQKPSRDICQRGTSLTIQCQVDSQVTMMFWYRQQPGQSLTLIATANQGSEATYESGFVIDKFPISRPNLTFSTLTVSNMSPEDSSIYLCSVELQGNYGYTFGSGTRLTVV.

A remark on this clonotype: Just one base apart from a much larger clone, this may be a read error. CDR3 sequence: CASSLPRVTDTQYF. The CDR3 DNA is TGCGCCAGCAGCTTGCCTAGAGTCACAGATACGCAGTATTTT. The chain links TRBV5-1 to TRBJ2-3; no definite D call. CDR1 is SGHRS and CDR2 is YFSETQ in the germline V gene. The CDR3 covers 14 residues. V was clipped by 1 base and J by 2 bases, with 8 bases between them.

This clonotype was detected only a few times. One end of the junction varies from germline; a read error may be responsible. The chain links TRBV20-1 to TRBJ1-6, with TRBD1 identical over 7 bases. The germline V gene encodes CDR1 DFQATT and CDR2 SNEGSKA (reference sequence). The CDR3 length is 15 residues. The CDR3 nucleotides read TGCAGTGCTAGAGATGGACAGGTCTATAATTCACCCCTCAACTTT. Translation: CSARDGQVYNSPLNF.